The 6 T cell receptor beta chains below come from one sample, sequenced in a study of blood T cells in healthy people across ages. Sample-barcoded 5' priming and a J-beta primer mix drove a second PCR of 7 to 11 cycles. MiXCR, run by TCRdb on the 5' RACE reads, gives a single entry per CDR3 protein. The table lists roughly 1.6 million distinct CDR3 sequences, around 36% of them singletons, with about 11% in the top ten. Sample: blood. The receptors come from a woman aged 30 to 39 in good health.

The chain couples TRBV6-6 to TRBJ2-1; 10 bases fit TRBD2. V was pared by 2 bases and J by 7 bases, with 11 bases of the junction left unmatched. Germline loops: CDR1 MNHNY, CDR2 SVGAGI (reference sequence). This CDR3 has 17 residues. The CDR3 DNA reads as TGTGCCAGCAGTTACGGTGGCGGACTAGCGGTCGGAAATGAGCAGTTCTTC. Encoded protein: CASSYGGGLAVGNEQFF.

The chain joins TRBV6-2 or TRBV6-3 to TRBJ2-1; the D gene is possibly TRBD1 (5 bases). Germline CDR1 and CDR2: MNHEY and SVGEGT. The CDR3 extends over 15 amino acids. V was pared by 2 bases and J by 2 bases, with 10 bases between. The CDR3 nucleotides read TGTGCCAGCAGTTACGGGCTAGGGGCCTACAATGAGCAGTTCTTC. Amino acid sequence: CASSYGLGAYNEQFF.

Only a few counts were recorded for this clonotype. The CDR3 protein is CASSPASGGYEQYF. DNA of the CDR3: TGTGCCAGCTCACCTGCATCAGGGGGGTACGAGCAGTACTTC. This sequence joins TRBV18 and TRBJ2-7; TRBD1 is a possible D gene (7 bases). The germline V and J ends were trimmed by 3 bases and 4 bases, with 13 bases remaining between them. CDR1 KGHSH and CDR2 LQKENI come from the germline V gene. The CDR3 extends over 14 amino acids.

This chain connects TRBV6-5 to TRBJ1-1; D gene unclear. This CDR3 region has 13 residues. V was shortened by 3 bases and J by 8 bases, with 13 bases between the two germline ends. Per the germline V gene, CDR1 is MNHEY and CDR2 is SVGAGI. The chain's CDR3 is CASSYGEWTEAFF. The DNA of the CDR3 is TGTGCCAGCAGTTATGGGGAGTGGACGGAAGCTTTCTTT.

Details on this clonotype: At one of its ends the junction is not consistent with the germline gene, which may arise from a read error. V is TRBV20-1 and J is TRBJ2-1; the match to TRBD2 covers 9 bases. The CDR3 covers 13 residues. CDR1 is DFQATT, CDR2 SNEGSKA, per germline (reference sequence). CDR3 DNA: TGCAGTGAGGGGGGACTAGCCAACAATGGGCAGTTCTTC. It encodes CSEGGLANNGQFF.

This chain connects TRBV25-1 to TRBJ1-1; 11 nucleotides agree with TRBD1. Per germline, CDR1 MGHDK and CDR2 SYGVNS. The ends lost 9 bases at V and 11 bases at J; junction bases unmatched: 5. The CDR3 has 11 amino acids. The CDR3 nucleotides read TGTGCCAGTCGGGACAGGGGGTCTGCTTTCTTT. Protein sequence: CASRDRGSAFF.